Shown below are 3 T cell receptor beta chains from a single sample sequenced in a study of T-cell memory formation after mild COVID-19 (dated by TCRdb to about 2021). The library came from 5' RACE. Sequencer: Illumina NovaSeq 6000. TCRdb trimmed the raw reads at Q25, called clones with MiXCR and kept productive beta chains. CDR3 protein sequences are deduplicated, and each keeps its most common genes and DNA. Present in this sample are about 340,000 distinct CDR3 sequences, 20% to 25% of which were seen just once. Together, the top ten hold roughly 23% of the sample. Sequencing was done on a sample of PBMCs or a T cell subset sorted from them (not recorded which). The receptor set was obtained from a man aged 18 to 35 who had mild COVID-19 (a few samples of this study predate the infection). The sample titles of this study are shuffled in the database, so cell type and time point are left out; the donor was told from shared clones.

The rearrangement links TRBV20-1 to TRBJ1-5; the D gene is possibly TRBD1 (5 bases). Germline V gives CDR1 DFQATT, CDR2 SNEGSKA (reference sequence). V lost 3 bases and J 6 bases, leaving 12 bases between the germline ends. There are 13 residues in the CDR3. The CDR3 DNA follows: TGCAGTGCTAGCAGAGGGGATATTCAGCCCCAGCATTTT. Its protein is CSASRGDIQPQHF.

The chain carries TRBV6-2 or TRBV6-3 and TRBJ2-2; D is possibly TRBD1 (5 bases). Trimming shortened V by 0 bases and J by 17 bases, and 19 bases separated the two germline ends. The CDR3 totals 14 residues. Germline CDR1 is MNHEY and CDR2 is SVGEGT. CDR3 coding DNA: TGTGCCAGCAGTTACTCGATCGGCCAGGGCCCTTTATTTTTT. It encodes CASSYSIGQGPLFF.

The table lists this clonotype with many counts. The CDR3 region has the DNA TGCGCCAGCAGCCCGGGACAGCGCCTAGGCGAGCAGTACTTC. It yields the protein CASSPGQRLGEQYF. The chain links TRBV5-1 to TRBJ2-7; 7 nucleotides line up with TRBD1. Germline CDR1 is SGHRS and CDR2 is YFSETQ. V dropped 4 bases and J dropped 6; count of bases not matched to a gene: 10. The CDR3 contains 14 residues.